The entry that follows covers one T cell receptor (beta chain) sequence. These data belong to a study of blood T cell repertoires in COVID-19. About the research overall: PBMCs, B-cell-depleted T cells, or T cells provided the cDNA or gDNA that made up the material.

Researchers sorted participants into cohorts using their self-reported clinical history. Profiled with immunoSEQ multiplex PCR; TCRdb holds only in-frame clones, not every one. The sample contains approximately 260,000 clones, about 85% of which appear only once. The trim removed 5 bases at V and 4 bases at J, leaving 7 bases unmatched. Germline CDR1 is SGHAT and CDR2 is FQDESV (reference sequence). This CDR3 spans 15 amino acids. V gene TRBV11-1 combines with J gene TRBJ2-1; 8 nucleotides align to TRBD2. Material: PBMCs or T cells enriched from blood (not recorded which). The receptor's source is a woman in her twenties or thirties with acute COVID-19. CDR3 in amino acids: CASSVGLDRYNEQFF. In nucleotides, the CDR3 is TGTGCCAGCAGCGTGGGACTAGATCGGTACAATGAGCAGTTCTTC.